This TCR beta chain was identified during a study of early T cells in non-severe SARS-CoV-2 infection. Whole-study context: From unsorted whole blood, bulk RNA was sequenced, and the chains remained unpaired.

This CDR3 spans 15 amino acids. Looked up from germline, CDR1 is SGHVS and CDR2 is FQNEAQ. V lost 4 bases and J lost 4, with 16 bases in between. In the library, individual cDNA molecules carried attached unique molecular identifiers. TCRdb recomputed calls from the 5' RACE reads with MiXCR, one row per CDR3 protein. The profile shows 85,000 to 100,000 distinct CDR3 sequences, roughly 17% of them singletons. Findings of the study overall: Matching against VDJdb likely underestimated virus-specific expansions, favoring anti-spike CD8.

This clonotype was detected only a few times. Its antigen is not identified. The rearrangement joins TRBV7-8 to TRBJ2-5; weak D call: TRBD2 (6 bases). The receptor was isolated from an adult who was a healthcare worker with PCR-confirmed SARS-CoV-2 infection or an uninfected control (not recorded which). Sequenced material: whole blood. CDR3 amino acids: CASSSSARGGETQYF. CDR3 DNA: TGTGCCAGCAGCTCTAGTGCCCGGGGAGGAGAGACCCAGTACTTC.